This T cell receptor (beta chain) was sequenced for a study of blood T cell repertoires in COVID-19. In the study overall: The origin of the acute and convalescent COVID-19 samples was the United States, Italy and Spain. From T cells, B-cell-depleted T cells, or PBMCs came the material, which was cDNA or gDNA.

Trimming shortened V by 3 bases and J by 5 bases, and 8 bases separated the two germline ends. The CDR3 covers 12 residues. This clone was found a few times. Per the original data handling: Estimation of nucleated cell counts relied on the amplification of reference gene primers. The protocol was immunoSEQ multiplex PCR, while the TCRdb copy is restricted to in-frame clones and leaves out a portion. V and J calls and clone size follow that table, whereas D and trimming were derived from the DNA. The sample has about 63,000 clones, 79% seen once; the top ten hold approximately 30%. The V and J genes are TRBV12-3 or TRBV12-4 and TRBJ2-7, with D perhaps TRBD2 (5 bases). The material sequenced was peripheral blood. The sequence derives from a human donor in a cohort sampled during active COVID-19. The CDR3 protein is CASSFFGDEQYF. The CDR3 DNA follows: TGTGCCAGCAGTTTTTTCGGGGACGAGCAGTACTTC.